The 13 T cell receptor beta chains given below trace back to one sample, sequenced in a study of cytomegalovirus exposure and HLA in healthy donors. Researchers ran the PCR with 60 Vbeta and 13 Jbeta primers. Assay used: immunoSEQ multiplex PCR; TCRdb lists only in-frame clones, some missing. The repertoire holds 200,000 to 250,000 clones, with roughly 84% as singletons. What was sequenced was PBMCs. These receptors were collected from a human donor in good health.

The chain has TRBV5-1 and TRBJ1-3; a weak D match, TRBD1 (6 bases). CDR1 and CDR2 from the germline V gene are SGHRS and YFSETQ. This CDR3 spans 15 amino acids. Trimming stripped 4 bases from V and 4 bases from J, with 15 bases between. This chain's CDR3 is CASSLDRSRGNTIYF. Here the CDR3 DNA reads TGCGCCAGCAGCCTCGACAGGTCCAGAGGAAACACCATATATTTT. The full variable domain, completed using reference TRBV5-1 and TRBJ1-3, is KAGVTQTPRYLIKTRGQQVTLSCSPISGHRSVSWYQQTPGQGLQFLFEYFSETQRNKGNFPGRFSGRQFSNSRSEMNVSTLELGDSALYLCASSLDRSRGNTIYFGEGSWLTVV.

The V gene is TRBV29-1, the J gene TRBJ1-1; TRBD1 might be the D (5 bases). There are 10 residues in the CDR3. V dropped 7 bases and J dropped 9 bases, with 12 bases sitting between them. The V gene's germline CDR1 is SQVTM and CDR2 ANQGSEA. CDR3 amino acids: CSAYQGQAFF. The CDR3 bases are TGCAGCGCTTATCAGGGCCAAGCTTTCTTT.

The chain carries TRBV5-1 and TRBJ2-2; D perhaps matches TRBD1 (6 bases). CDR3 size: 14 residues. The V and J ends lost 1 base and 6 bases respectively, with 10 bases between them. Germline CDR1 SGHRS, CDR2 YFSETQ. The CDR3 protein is CASSLPSGAGELFF. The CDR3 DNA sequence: TGCGCCAGCAGCTTGCCTTCAGGGGCCGGGGAGCTGTTTTTT. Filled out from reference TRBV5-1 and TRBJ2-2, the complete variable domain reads KAGVTQTPRYLIKTRGQQVTLSCSPISGHRSVSWYQQTPGQGLQFLFEYFSETQRNKGNFPGRFSGRQFSNSRSEMNVSTLELGDSALYLCASSLPSGAGELFFGEGSRLTVL.

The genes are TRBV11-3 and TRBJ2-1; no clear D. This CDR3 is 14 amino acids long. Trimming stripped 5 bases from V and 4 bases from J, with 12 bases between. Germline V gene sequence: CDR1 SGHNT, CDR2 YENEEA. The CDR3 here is CASSPARAYNEQFF. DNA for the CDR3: TGTGCCAGCAGCCCCGCGAGAGCGTACAATGAGCAGTTCTTC.

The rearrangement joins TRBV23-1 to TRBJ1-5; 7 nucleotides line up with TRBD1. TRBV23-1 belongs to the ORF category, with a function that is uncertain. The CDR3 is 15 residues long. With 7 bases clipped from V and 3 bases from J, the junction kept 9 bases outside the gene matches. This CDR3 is CASTRQGDVNQPQHF. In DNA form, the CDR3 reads TGCGCCAGCACGCGACAGGGCGACGTCAATCAGCCCCAGCATTTT.

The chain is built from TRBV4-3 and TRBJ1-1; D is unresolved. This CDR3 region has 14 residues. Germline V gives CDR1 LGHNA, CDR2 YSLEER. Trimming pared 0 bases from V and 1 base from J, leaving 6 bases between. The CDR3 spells CASSQERWNTEAFF. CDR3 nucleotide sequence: TGCGCCAGCAGCCAAGAGAGGTGGAACACTGAAGCTTTCTTT.

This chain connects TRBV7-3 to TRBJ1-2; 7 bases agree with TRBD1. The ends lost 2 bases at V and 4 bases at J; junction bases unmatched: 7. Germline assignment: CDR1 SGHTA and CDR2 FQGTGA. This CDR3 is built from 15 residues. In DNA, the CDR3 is TGTGCCAGCAGCTTAGCACAGGGGTCTTCCTATGGCTACACCTTC. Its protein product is CASSLAQGSSYGYTF.

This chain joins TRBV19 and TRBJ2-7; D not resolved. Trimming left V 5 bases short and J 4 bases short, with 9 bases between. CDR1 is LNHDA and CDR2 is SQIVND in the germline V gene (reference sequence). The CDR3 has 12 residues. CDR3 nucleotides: TGTGCCAGTAGTGTCTCCGGGTACGAGCAGTACTTC. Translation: CASSVSGYEQYF.

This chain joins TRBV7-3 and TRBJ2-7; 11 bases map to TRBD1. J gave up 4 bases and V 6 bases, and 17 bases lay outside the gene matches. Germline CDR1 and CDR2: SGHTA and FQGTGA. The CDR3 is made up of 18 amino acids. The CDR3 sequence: CASSPRGPPGTGGYEQYF. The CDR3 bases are TGTGCCAGCAGTCCTAGGGGGCCACCCGGGACAGGGGGGTACGAGCAGTACTTC.

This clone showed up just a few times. The CDR3 here is CATRSGGGYEQYF. The CDR3 DNA is TGTGCCACTCGATCGGGGGGAGGCTACGAGCAGTACTTC. The chain has TRBV2 and TRBJ2-7; TRBD2 matches at 7 bases. This CDR3 is built from 13 residues. CDR1 and CDR2 from the germline V gene are SNHLY and FYNNEI. With V trimmed by 10 bases and J by 3 bases, 9 bases remained unmatched.

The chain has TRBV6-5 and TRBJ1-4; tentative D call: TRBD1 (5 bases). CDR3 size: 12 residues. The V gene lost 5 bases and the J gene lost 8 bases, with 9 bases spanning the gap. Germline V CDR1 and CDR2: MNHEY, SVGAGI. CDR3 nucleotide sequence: TGTGCCAGCAGTGAAGCAGGGGAAAAACTGTTTTTT. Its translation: CASSEAGEKLFF.

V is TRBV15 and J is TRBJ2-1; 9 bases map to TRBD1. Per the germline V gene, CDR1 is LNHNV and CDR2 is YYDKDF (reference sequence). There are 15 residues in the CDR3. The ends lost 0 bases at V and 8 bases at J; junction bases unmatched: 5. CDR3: CATSRDRDRAHEQFF. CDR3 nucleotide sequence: TGTGCCACCAGCAGAGACCGGGACAGGGCCCATGAGCAGTTCTTC.

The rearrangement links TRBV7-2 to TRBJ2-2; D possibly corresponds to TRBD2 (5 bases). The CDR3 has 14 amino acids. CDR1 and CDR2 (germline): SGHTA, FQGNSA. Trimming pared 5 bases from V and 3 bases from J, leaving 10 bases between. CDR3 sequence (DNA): TGTGCCAGCAGCCCACTAGTGTACACCGGGGAGCTGTTTTTT. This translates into CASSPLVYTGELFF.